This T cell receptor (beta chain) originates from a study of blood T cell repertoires in COVID-19. Study details: Collection of acute and convalescent COVID-19 samples took place in the United States, Italy and Spain.

In the source study's methods: Scientists estimated how many nucleated cells there were by amplifying reference gene primers. Libraries were prepared by immunoSEQ multiplex PCR; TCRdb keeps only in-frame clonotypes and omits some of them. That table furnishes V, J and clone size, whereas the DNA furnished D and trimming. The profile shows 90,000 to 130,000 clones, about 85% of them singletons. In its sample, this clone was seen once. The CDR3 consists of 15 residues. CDR1 is LNHDA and CDR2 is SQIVND in the germline V gene (reference sequence). Trimming shortened V by 3 bases and J by 1 base, and 13 bases separated the two germline ends.

The chain recombines TRBV19 with TRBJ2-7; TRBD1 is a possible D gene (6 bases). This TCR was sampled from a human donor in a cohort sampled during active COVID-19. Input material: peripheral blood. The CDR3 is CASSMDSSSSYEQYF. The CDR3 nucleotides are TGTGCCAGTAGTATGGACAGCTCTTCGTCCTACGAGCAGTACTTC.